This section outlines one T cell receptor (beta chain) sequence together with its context. RNA extraction was followed by reverse transcription into cDNA, which acted as the sequencing template. Only in-frame clones appear in the TCRdb table, and some are missing; sequencing was by immunoSEQ multiplex PCR. The data hold approximately 170,000 clones, with roughly three fifths observed a single time. This sample is part of a study of CD8+ T cells in alopecia areata. The sample's treatment: oral pan-JAK inhibitor, 5-10 mg twice daily. The specimen comprised CD4+ T cells sorted from blood, sampled at week 4, from a patient treated with tofacitinib. The clonotype was recovered from a human donor with alopecia areata.

CDR3 in amino acids: CASSRERAYTDTQYF. CDR3 DNA: TGTGCCAGCAGCCGAGAGCGGGCCTACACAGATACGCAGTATTTT. The rearrangement links TRBV7-2 to TRBJ2-3, with D tentatively TRBD2 (6 bases). V was clipped by 5 bases and J by 2 bases, with 14 bases between them. The CDR3 consists of 15 residues. CDR1 is SGHTA and CDR2 is FQGNSA in the germline V gene.